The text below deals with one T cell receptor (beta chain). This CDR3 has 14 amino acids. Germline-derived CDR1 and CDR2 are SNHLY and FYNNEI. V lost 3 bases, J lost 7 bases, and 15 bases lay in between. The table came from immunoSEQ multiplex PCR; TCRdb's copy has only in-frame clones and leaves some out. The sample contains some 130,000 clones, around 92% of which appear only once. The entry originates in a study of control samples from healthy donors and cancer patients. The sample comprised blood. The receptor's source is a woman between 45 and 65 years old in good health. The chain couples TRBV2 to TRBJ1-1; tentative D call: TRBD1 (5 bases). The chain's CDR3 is CASSDYGTALEAFF. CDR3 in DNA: TGTGCCAGCAGTGATTACGGGACGGCCCTTGAAGCTTTCTTT.